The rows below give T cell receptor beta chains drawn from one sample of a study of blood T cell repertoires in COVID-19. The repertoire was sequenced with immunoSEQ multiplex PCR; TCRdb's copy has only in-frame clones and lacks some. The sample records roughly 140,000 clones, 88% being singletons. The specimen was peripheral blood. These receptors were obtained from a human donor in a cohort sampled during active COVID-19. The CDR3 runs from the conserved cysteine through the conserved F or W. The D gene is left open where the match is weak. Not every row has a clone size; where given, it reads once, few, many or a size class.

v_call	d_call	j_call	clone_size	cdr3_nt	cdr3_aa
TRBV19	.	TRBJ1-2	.	TGTGCCAGTAGTATGACAAACTATGGCTACACCTTC	CASSMTNYGYTF
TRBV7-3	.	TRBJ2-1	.	TGTGCCAGCAGCTTGGAGGGATATAGCTCCTACAATGAGCAGTTCTTC	CASSLEGYSSYNEQFF
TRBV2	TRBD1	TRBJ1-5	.	TGTGCCAGCAGAGAACCGGGACAGGGAGACTCTAATCAGCCCCAGCATTTT	CASREPGQGDSNQPQHF
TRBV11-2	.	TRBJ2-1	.	TGTGCCAGCAGCCCGATCAGGGGGGCCAGGAATGAGCAGTTCTTC	CASSPIRGARNEQFF
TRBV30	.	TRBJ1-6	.	TGTGCCTGGAGTAGACTCAGGGATAGCTCCTATAATTCACCCCTCCACTTT	CAWSRLRDSSYNSPLHF
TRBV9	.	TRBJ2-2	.	TGTGCCAGCAGCTCAGAGAACACCGGGGAGCTGTTTTTT	CASSSENTGELFF
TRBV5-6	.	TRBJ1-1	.	TGTGCCAGCAGCTGGGGCCCCGGGAACACTGAAGCTTTCTTT	CASSWGPGNTEAFF
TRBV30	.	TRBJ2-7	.	TGTGCCTGGAGTGGGGCGTTCTCCTCCTACGAGCAGTACTTC	CAWSGAFSSYEQYF
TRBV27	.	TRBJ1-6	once	TGTGCCAGCAGTGGGCGCAGCTCCTATAATTCACCCCTCCACTTT	CASSGRSSYNSPLHF
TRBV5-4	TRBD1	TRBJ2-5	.	TGTGCCAGCAGCCCTGGGACAGGAGGGGGGCAAGAGACCCAGTACTTC	CASSPGTGGGQETQYF
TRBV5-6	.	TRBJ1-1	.	TGTGCCAGCAGCTTCGGGGAAACCCCGAACACTGAAGCTTTCTTT	CASSFGETPNTEAFF
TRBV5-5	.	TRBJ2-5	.	TGTGCCAGCAGCGCCGCTACAGGGTTCGGCGAGACCCAGTACTTC	CASSAATGFGETQYF
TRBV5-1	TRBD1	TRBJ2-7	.	TGCGCCAGCAGCCGTCGGGGGACAGGTTCTGACGAGCAGTACTTC	CASSRRGTGSDEQYF
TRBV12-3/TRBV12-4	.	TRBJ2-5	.	TGTGCCAGCAGCCCCTCGGGAACGGAGACCCAGTACTTC	CASSPSGTETQYF
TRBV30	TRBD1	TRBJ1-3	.	TGTGCCTGGAATATAGGACAGGGGGGAAACACCATATATTTT	CAWNIGQGGNTIYF
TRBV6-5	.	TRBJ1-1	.	TGTGCCAGCAGTAGGGGCCTGAACACTGAAGCTTTCTTT	CASSRGLNTEAFF
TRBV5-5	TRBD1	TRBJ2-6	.	TGTGCCAGCAGCTTCGCTACAGGGGTCTCTGGGGCCAACGTCCTGACTTTC	CASSFATGVSGANVLTF
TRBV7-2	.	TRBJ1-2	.	TGTGCCAGCAGCTTAGTGGGCGAACCCGGTGGCTACACCTTC	CASSLVGEPGGYTF
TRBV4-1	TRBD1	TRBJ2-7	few	TGCGCCAGCAAGCCCGAGGGGGCAGGCGAGCAGTACTTC	CASKPEGAGEQYF
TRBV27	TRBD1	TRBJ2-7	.	TGTGCCAGCAGTCTTACCCCCGGACAGGGGGCTTTGTTCGAGCAGTACTTC	CASSLTPGQGALFEQYF
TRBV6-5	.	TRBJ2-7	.	TGTGCCAGCAGGAGGATGACCGATACCTACGAGCAGTACTTC	CASRRMTDTYEQYF
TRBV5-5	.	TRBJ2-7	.	TGTGCCAGCAAGCAAGGGGTCCACGAGCAGTACTTC	CASKQGVHEQYF
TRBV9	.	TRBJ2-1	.	TGTGCCAGCAGCGTGTCGGGTACCCTATACAATGAGCAGTTCTTC	CASSVSGTLYNEQFF
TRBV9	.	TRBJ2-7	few	TGTGCCAGCAGCGTTCGGACAGTTCCGGCCTACGAGCAGTACTTC	CASSVRTVPAYEQYF
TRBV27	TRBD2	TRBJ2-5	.	TGTGCCAGCAGTTTAGGGGCTGGCGGGGGGACCCAAGAGACCCAGTACTTC	CASSLGAGGGTQETQYF
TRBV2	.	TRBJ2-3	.	TGTGCCAGCAGTGATCTTACTAGGTCTAGCACAGATACGCAGTATTTT	CASSDLTRSSTDTQYF
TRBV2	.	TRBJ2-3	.	TGTGCCAGCCGGTGGTCGGACTCTTCTAGCACAGATACGCAGTATTTT	CASRWSDSSSTDTQYF
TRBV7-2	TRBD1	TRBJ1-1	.	TGTGCCAGCAGCTCGGCGACAGGGCCCAAGGTGTGGAACTTT	CASSSATGPKVWNF
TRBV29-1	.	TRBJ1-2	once	TGCAGCGTTGAAGATTCAACGGCTAACTATGGCTACACCTTC	CSVEDSTANYGYTF
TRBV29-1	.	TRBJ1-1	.	TGCAGCGTTGGCGGGCCCACTGAAGCTTTCTTT	CSVGGPTEAFF
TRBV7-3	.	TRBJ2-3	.	TGTGCCAGCAGCATGACAGGATTAGCGTCCACAGATACGCAGTATTTT	CASSMTGLASTDTQYF
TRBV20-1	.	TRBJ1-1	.	TGCAGTGCTAGTTGGCAGGGTGACACTGAAGCTTTCTTT	CSASWQGDTEAFF
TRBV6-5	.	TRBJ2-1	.	TGTGCCAGCAGTTCACAGGGTCCGTCCTACAATGAGCAGTTCTTC	CASSSQGPSYNEQFF
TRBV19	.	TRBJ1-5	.	TGTGCCACTGCCGAAGGACATAGCAATCAGCCCCAGCATTTT	CATAEGHSNQPQHF
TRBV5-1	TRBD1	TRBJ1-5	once	TGCGCCAGCAGCCCCGGGACAGGAGTCAATCAGCCCCAGCATTTT	CASSPGTGVNQPQHF
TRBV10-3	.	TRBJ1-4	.	TGTGCCATCAGTGAGAGGAGGGAAGGAGAGGGACTGTTTTTT	CAISERREGEGLFF
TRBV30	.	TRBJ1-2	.	TGTGCCTGGAGTCAACAGTTTAACTATGGCTACACCTTC	CAWSQQFNYGYTF
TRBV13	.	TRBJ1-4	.	TGTGCCAGCAGCGATCGGGGTAGTTTGGAAAAACTGTTTTTT	CASSDRGSLEKLFF
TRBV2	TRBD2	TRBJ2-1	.	TGTGCCAGCAGTGGGGGCGGGGGTCTCTACAATGAGCAGTTCTTC	CASSGGGGLYNEQFF
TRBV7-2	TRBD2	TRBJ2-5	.	TGTGCCAGCAGCGGGACTAGCGGGGGGTGGGAGACCCAGTACTTC	CASSGTSGGWETQYF
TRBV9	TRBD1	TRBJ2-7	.	TGTGCCAGCAGCGTAGGTCAGGGGGCCTCCTACGAGCAGTACTTC	CASSVGQGASYEQYF
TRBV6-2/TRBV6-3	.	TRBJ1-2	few	TGTGCCAGCAGTTACACAGGGTCAGCTAACTATGGCTACACCTTC	CASSYTGSANYGYTF
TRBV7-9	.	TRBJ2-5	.	TGTGCCAGCAGCGCGCTGGCGGGGTCGCAAGAGACCCAGTACTTC	CASSALAGSQETQYF